These T cell receptor beta chains were read from a single sample in a study of T-cell reconstitution after alpha-beta-depleted transplantation in children. TCRdb reanalysed the PCR reads using MiXCR and keeps one entry per CDR3 protein. The sample has more than 450,000 distinct CDR3 sequences; around 20% are singletons. The material was PBMCs from the stem cell graft donor, obtained from the stem cell graft. Source of these receptors: a human donor who donated a stem cell graft to a child with acute lymphoblastic leukemia. Both conserved end residues are part of each CDR3. A D gene is named only where the DNA matches it firmly. Clone size is not always given. Where it is, it says once, few, many or a class for expanded clones.

d_gene: NA; j_gene: TRBJ1-1; v_gene: TRBV12-3/TRBV12-4; abundance: many; CDR3nt: TGTGCCAGCAGCTTAAGGCAGGGATGGACTGAAGCTTTCTTT; CDR3aa: CASSLRQGWTEAFF
d_gene: NA; j_gene: TRBJ2-3; v_gene: TRBV5-1; abundance: many; CDR3nt: TGTGCCAGCAGTACGGCGAGCACAGATACGCAGTATTTT; CDR3aa: CASSTASTDTQYF
d_gene: NA; j_gene: TRBJ2-5; v_gene: TRBV15; abundance: few; CDR3nt: TGTGCCACCAGCAGAGTCACGCGAGGGGTGGGGTACTTC; CDR3aa: CATSRVTRGVGYF
d_gene: TRBD2; j_gene: TRBJ2-7; v_gene: TRBV9; abundance: few; CDR3nt: TGTGCCAGCAGCGGAGTAGCGGGAGGGCCTAGCTCCTACGAGCAGTACTTC; CDR3aa: CASSGVAGGPSSYEQYF
d_gene: NA; j_gene: TRBJ2-3; v_gene: TRBV5-1; abundance: few; CDR3nt: TGCGCCAGCAGCTTGGGCAGGGGCCGCACAGATACGCAGTATTTT; CDR3aa: CASSLGRGRTDTQYF
d_gene: TRBD2; j_gene: TRBJ2-3; v_gene: TRBV5-1; abundance: few; CDR3nt: TGCGCCAGCAGCTCTAGCGGGAGTCCCACAGATACGCAGTATTTT; CDR3aa: CASSSSGSPTDTQYF
d_gene: NA; j_gene: TRBJ1-4; v_gene: TRBV29-1; abundance: many; CDR3nt: TGCAGCGTTCGTGGGTTTCCAACTAATGAAAAACTGTTTTTT; CDR3aa: CSVRGFPTNEKLFF
d_gene: NA; j_gene: TRBJ1-5; v_gene: TRBV5-1; abundance: many; CDR3nt: TGCGCCAGCAGCTTGGAGGGGGTACACAATCAGCCCCAGCATTTT; CDR3aa: CASSLEGVHNQPQHF
d_gene: NA; j_gene: TRBJ1-1; v_gene: TRBV2; abundance: NA; CDR3nt: TGTGCCAGCAGTGACCAACGGACGAACACTGAAGCTTTCTTT; CDR3aa: CASSDQRTNTEAFF
d_gene: NA; j_gene: TRBJ1-2; v_gene: TRBV19; abundance: NA; CDR3nt: TGTGCCAGTAGCCATAGGAGGAGGGCGCCGGACTATGGCTACACCTTC; CDR3aa: CASSHRRRAPDYGYTF
d_gene: NA; j_gene: TRBJ2-7; v_gene: TRBV20-1; abundance: few; CDR3nt: TGCAGTGCTAGCGTAGGTACCTACGAGCAGTACTTC; CDR3aa: CSASVGTYEQYF
d_gene: TRBD1; j_gene: TRBJ1-1; v_gene: TRBV7-3; abundance: NA; CDR3nt: TGTGCCAGCAGCAGTTGGACAGGGGGGAAGATAACTGAAGCTTTCTTT; CDR3aa: CASSSWTGGKITEAFF
d_gene: NA; j_gene: TRBJ2-2; v_gene: TRBV5-1; abundance: NA; CDR3nt: TGCGCCAGCAGCGCTGTCCAGGGGACCGGGGAGCTGTTTTTT; CDR3aa: CASSAVQGTGELFF
d_gene: TRBD1; j_gene: TRBJ1-2; v_gene: TRBV7-9; abundance: few; CDR3nt: TGTGCCAGGCGACGTATGGGGTTGGACAGGGGACGCTGTGGCTACACCTTC; CDR3aa: CARRRMGLDRGRCGYTF
d_gene: NA; j_gene: TRBJ2-7; v_gene: TRBV7-6; abundance: NA; CDR3nt: TGTGCCAGCAGCTTAGCCTCGGACTCCTACGAGCAGTACTTC; CDR3aa: CASSLASDSYEQYF
d_gene: TRBD1; j_gene: TRBJ2-7; v_gene: TRBV11-2; abundance: NA; CDR3nt: TGTGCCAGCAGCTTAGTTCCGACAGGGGGTGCCTACGAGCAGTACTTC; CDR3aa: CASSLVPTGGAYEQYF
d_gene: NA; j_gene: TRBJ2-3; v_gene: TRBV20-1; abundance: few; CDR3nt: TGCAGTGCCGAACGGGAGTCCATTAGCACAGATACGCAGTATTTT; CDR3aa: CSAERESISTDTQYF
d_gene: TRBD2; j_gene: TRBJ2-1; v_gene: TRBV7-3; abundance: few; CDR3nt: TGTGCCAGCAGCCTACAAGCGGGGAGGTACAATGAGCAGTTCTTC; CDR3aa: CASSLQAGRYNEQFF
d_gene: TRBD1; j_gene: TRBJ1-1; v_gene: TRBV5-1; abundance: few; CDR3nt: TGCGCCAGCAGCTGGACGACAGGGGAGAACACTGAAGCTTTCTTT; CDR3aa: CASSWTTGENTEAFF
d_gene: NA; j_gene: TRBJ1-1; v_gene: TRBV23-1; abundance: NA; CDR3nt: TGCGCCAGCAGTCAATCCGGACTAACTGAAGCTTTCTTT; CDR3aa: CASSQSGLTEAFF
d_gene: TRBD2; j_gene: TRBJ2-1; v_gene: TRBV25-1; abundance: NA; CDR3nt: TGTGCCAGCAGCAGGACTAGCGGGAGTCCACAGTTCTTC; CDR3aa: CASSRTSGSPQFF
d_gene: NA; j_gene: TRBJ2-5; v_gene: TRBV5-3; abundance: NA; CDR3nt: TGTGCCAGAAGCTTTTATCCGAAAGAGACCCAGTACTTC; CDR3aa: CARSFYPKETQYF
d_gene: TRBD2; j_gene: TRBJ2-5; v_gene: TRBV12-3/TRBV12-4; abundance: NA; CDR3nt: TGTGCCAGCAGGGTAGCGGGAGGGCCCTCGGAGACCCAGTACTTC; CDR3aa: CASRVAGGPSETQYF
d_gene: NA; j_gene: TRBJ2-7; v_gene: TRBV20-1; abundance: few; CDR3nt: TGCAGTGCTAAACCCAAGGGACTCGGCGAGCAGTACTTC; CDR3aa: CSAKPKGLGEQYF
d_gene: NA; j_gene: TRBJ2-7; v_gene: TRBV7-2; abundance: NA; CDR3nt: TGTGCCAGCAGCCGCGGAGGGTTCGCGGGATTATACTTC; CDR3aa: CASSRGGFAGLYF